One and the same sample provided the 8 T cell receptor beta chains below, sequenced in a study of shared clonotypes between healthy human individuals. The protocol was immunoSEQ multiplex PCR, while the TCRdb copy is restricted to in-frame clones and leaves out a portion. The sample has hundreds of thousands of clones; 70% to 80% are singletons. Source material: PBMCs. The receptors stem from a woman between 35 and 50 years old in good health. Some clones in this sample may be carry-over from other donors' samples.

V gene TRBV29-1 combines with J gene TRBJ2-5; 7 positions agree with TRBD2. The better agreement between TRBJ2-7 and the DNA end casts doubt on the J call. CDR3 size: 13 residues. Germline lookup yields CDR1 SQVTM and CDR2 ANQGSEA. CDR3 nucleotide sequence: TGCAGCGTTGCTCAGACTAGCCCTTACGAGCAGTACTTC. This gives the protein CSVAQTSPYEQYF.

This clone was observed once. V and J are TRBV7-6 and TRBJ2-2, with 8 bases fitting TRBD2. Germline loops: CDR1 SGHVS, CDR2 FNYEAQ. CDR3 length: 18 amino acids. V shed 0 bases and J 1 base; nucleotides not matched to a gene: 7. This CDR3 reads CASSLALRGGKNTGELFF. The CDR3 DNA follows: TGTGCCAGCAGCTTAGCCCTTCGGGGGGGGAAGAACACCGGGGAGCTGTTTTTT.

This sequence joins TRBV6-1 and TRBJ1-2; D may be TRBD1 (5 bases). The CDR3 length is 14 residues. V was trimmed by 2 bases and J by 4 bases, leaving 11 bases between them. The germline V gene encodes CDR1 MNHNS and CDR2 SASEGT. The CDR3: CASSEWGGSYGYTF. The CDR3 nucleotides are TGTGCCAGCAGTGAATGGGGGGGGAGCTATGGCTACACCTTC.

Notes on this clone: Other DNA sequences within the sample encode an identical CDR3. This chain connects TRBV11-2 to TRBJ2-2; D unresolved. The CDR3 is made up of 12 amino acids. Trimming removed 3 bases from V and 2 bases from J, with 1 base in between. Germline assignment: CDR1 SGHAT and CDR2 FQNNGV. The CDR3 DNA reads TGTGCCAGCAGCTTCAACACCGGGGAGCTGTTTTTT. It specifies CASSFNTGELFF.

The chain recombines TRBV9 with TRBJ2-1; D uncertain. The CDR3 loop spans 14 amino acids. Germline V lookup: CDR1 SGDLS, CDR2 YYNGEE. V was pared by 0 bases and J by 0 bases, with 4 bases between. The CDR3 DNA is TGTGCCAGCAGCGTAGCGGTCTCCTACAATGAGCAGTTCTTC. Translating it yields CASSVAVSYNEQFF.

J is TRBJ2-7 and V is TRBV9, with a tentative D call TRBD2 (6 bases). Germline CDR1 and CDR2: SGDLS and YYNGEE. This CDR3 contains 16 residues. V was trimmed by 4 bases and J by 0 bases, leaving 17 bases between them. The CDR3 sequence is CASSNEGGVSSYEQYF. The CDR3 DNA reads TGTGCCAGCAGCAATGAAGGAGGGGTTAGCTCCTACGAGCAGTACTTC.

This chain connects TRBV7-3 to TRBJ2-7, with D perhaps matching TRBD2 (5 bases). Germline CDR1 reads SGHTA; CDR2 reads FQGTGA. Trimming took off 5 bases at V and 5 bases at J, with 16 bases between the two ends. The CDR3 is 14 amino acids. CDR3 protein: CASSAGLASNEQYF. CDR3 bases: TGTGCCAGCAGCGCGGGCCTAGCATCTAACGAGCAGTACTTC. Based on the CDR3 plus reference TRBV7-3 and TRBJ2-7, the full variable domain is GAGVSQTPSNKVTEKGKYVELRCDPISGHTALYWYRQSLGQGPEFLIYFQGTGAADDSGLPNDRFFAVRPEGSVSTLKIQRTERGDSAVYLCASSAGLASNEQYFGPGTRLTVT.

The rearrangement links TRBV5-1 to TRBJ2-7, with 10 bases lining up with TRBD1. Unmatched junction bases numbered 9, after V lost 0 bases and J lost 3 bases. Germline V gene data show CDR1 as SGHRS and CDR2 as YFSETQ. The CDR3 extends over 17 amino acids. The CDR3 here is CASSLGDRGWENYEQYF. The CDR3 DNA follows: TGCGCCAGCAGCTTGGGGGACAGGGGTTGGGAAAACTACGAGCAGTACTTC.